Listed here are 9 T cell receptor beta chains from one sample, sequenced in a study of cytomegalovirus exposure and HLA in healthy donors. Amplification used 60 Vbeta primers and 13 Jbeta primers. Produced via immunoSEQ multiplex PCR; TCRdb's table is partial and in-frame only. Among 110,000 or so clones listed, 70% to 80% were seen once. What was sequenced was PBMCs. These receptors originate from a man in his forties or fifties in good health and CMV-seronegative.

The chain carries TRBV5-4 and TRBJ2-4; weak D call: TRBD1 (6 bases). V was shortened by 4 bases and J by 0 bases, with 14 bases between the two germline ends. CDR1 and CDR2 (germline): SGHNT, YYREEE (reference sequence). The CDR3 covers 16 residues. CDR3 DNA sequence: TGTGCCAGCAGCAATCCAGGGGAGCTAGCCAAAAACATTCAGTACTTC. Protein product: CASSNPGELAKNIQYF.

This rearrangement joins TRBV19 to TRBJ1-1; 8 nucleotides agree with TRBD1. The CDR3 is 11 residues long. The ends lost 8 bases at V and 10 bases at J; junction bases unmatched: 6. Germline assignment: CDR1 LNHDA and CDR2 SQIVND (reference sequence). The CDR3 DNA sequence: TGTGCCAGTGGACAGGGAGGGGGAGCTTTCTTT. It is translated as CASGQGGGAFF.

This clone occurred a few times. This sequence joins TRBV7-9 and TRBJ2-1, with 12 bases lining up with TRBD2. Unmatched junction bases numbered 9, after V lost 3 bases and J lost 0 bases. CDR3 length: 19 residues. Germline assignment: CDR1 SEHNR and CDR2 FQNEAQ (reference sequence). CDR3 sequence (DNA): TGTGCCAGCAGCTTCTCGACTAGCGGGAGCGAATCCTCCTACAATGAGCAGTTCTTC. Its translation: CASSFSTSGSESSYNEQFF.

This clone was recorded many times. The rearrangement uses TRBV7-9 and TRBJ2-1; a possible D gene is TRBD1 (6 bases). The CDR3 is 17 amino acids. Trimming removed 0 bases from V and 5 bases from J, with 17 bases in between. Per germline, CDR1 SEHNR and CDR2 FQNEAQ (reference sequence). CDR3 residues: CASSLALRGQRNNEQFF. Written as DNA, the CDR3 is TGTGCCAGCAGCTTAGCGCTAAGGGGACAAAGGAACAATGAGCAGTTCTTC.

The rearrangement uses TRBV19 and TRBJ2-3, with 8 positions matching TRBD2. The junction had 13 bases not matched to a gene; V was cut back by 11 bases and J by 6 bases. CDR1 LNHDA and CDR2 SQIVND come from the germline V gene (reference sequence). The CDR3 runs 14 residues. The CDR3 region is CASKRGGQSDTQYF. CDR3 bases: TGTGCCTCGAAACGGGGGGGGCAATCGGATACGCAGTATTTT. Using reference TRBV19 and TRBJ2-3 for the parts outside the CDR3, the full variable domain is DGGITQSPKYLFRKEGQNVTLSCEQNLNHDAMYWYRQDPGQGLRLIYYSQIVNDFQKGDIAEGYSVSREKKESFPLTVTSAQKNPTAFYLCASKRGGQSDTQYFGPGTRLTVL.

The gene calls are TRBV5-4 and TRBJ2-5; possible D gene TRBD1, 8 bases. Deletions cut 4 bases from V and 0 bases from J, with 13 bases between. The CDR3 loop spans 15 amino acids. The germline V gene has CDR1 SGHNT and CDR2 YYREEE (reference sequence). DNA for the CDR3: TGTGCCAGCAGCCGTACAGGGGGGGACCAAGAGACCCAGTACTTC. It encodes CASSRTGGDQETQYF.

The gene calls are TRBV6-5 and TRBJ2-5; TRBD1 agrees at 7 bases. Matching the DNA end better, TRBJ2-7 makes the J call doubtful. The CDR3 covers 13 residues. The germline V gene encodes CDR1 MNHEY and CDR2 SVGAGI. The CDR3 loop reads CASKRQGRPEQYF. The CDR3, as DNA: TGTGCCAGCAAGAGACAGGGTCGTCCCGAGCAGTACTTC.

This clone came up once. V usage is TRBV19 and J usage is TRBJ1-4; D uncertain. Between the trimmed V and J ends, which lost 4 bases and 8 bases, there was a span of 11 bases. Germline V gene sequence: CDR1 LNHDA, CDR2 SQIVND (reference sequence). CDR3 length: 13 residues. CDR3 nucleotide sequence: TGTGCCAGTAGTACGGGGTTCGGGGAAAAACTGTTTTTT. It is translated as CASSTGFGEKLFF.

The chain uses TRBV11-2 and TRBJ2-3, with 14 bases matching TRBD2. CDR3 length equals 16 residues. Germline loops: CDR1 SGHAT, CDR2 FQNNGV. V lost 5 bases and J lost 6; bases outside the gene matches: 7. The CDR3 here is CASSPDRLAGGDTQYF. CDR3 coding DNA: TGTGCCAGCAGCCCCGATCGACTAGCGGGAGGGGATACGCAGTATTTT.